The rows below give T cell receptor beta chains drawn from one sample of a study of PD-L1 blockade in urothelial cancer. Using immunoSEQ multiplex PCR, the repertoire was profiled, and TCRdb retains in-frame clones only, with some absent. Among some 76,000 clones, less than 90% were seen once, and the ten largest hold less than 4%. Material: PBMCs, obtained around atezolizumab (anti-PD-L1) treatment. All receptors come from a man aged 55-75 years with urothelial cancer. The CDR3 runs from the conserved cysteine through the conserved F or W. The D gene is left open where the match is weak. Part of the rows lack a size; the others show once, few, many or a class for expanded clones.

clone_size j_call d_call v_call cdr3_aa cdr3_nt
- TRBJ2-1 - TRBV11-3 CASSESPGVHNEQFF TGTGCCAGCAGCGAATCTCCCGGGGTTCACAATGAGCAGTTCTTC
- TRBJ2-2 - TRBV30 CAWASGPTNTGELFF TGTGCCTGGGCAAGCGGACCAACGAACACCGGGGAGCTGTTTTTT
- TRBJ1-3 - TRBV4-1 CASSQGPYSGNTIYF TGCGCCAGCAGCCAAGGGCCTTACTCTGGAAACACCATATATTTT
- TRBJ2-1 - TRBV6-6 CASSSRGSSYNEQFF TGTGCCAGCAGTTCTAGGGGGAGCTCCTACAATGAGCAGTTCTTC
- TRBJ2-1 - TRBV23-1 CASSQSRGSHNEQFF TGCGCCAGCAGTCAATCGAGGGGGAGCCACAATGAGCAGTTCTTC
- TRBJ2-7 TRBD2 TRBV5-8 CASSLVGGATASYEQYF TGTGCCAGCAGCTTGGTCGGGGGGGCGACTGCGTCCTACGAGCAGTACTTC
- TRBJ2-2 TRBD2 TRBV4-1 CASSQDRSAGGNTGELFF TGCGCCAGCAGCCAAGATCGCTCAGCGGGAGGAAACACCGGGGAGCTGTTTTTT
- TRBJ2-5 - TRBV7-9 CASSSRNRETQYF TGTGCCAGCAGCTCGCGGAACCGAGAGACCCAGTACTTC
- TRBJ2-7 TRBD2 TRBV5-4 CASSREGVAGAIEQYF TGTGCCAGCAGCCGGGAGGGAGTAGCGGGAGCCATCGAGCAGTACTTC
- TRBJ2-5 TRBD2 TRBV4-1 CASSPPGGGKQETQYF TGCGCCAGCAGCCCGCCCGGCGGGGGAAAGCAAGAGACCCAGTACTTC
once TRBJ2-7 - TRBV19 CASRPRDTPYEQYF TGTGCCAGTCGACCAAGGGACACCCCCTACGAGCAGTACTTC
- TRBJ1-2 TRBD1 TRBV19 CASSNRGQGYGYTF TGTGCCAGTAGTAACAGGGGGCAAGGGTATGGCTACACCTTC
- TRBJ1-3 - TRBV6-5 CASRTGFWNTIYF TGTGCCAGCAGAACAGGGTTTTGGAACACCATATATTTT
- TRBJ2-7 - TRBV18 CASSPNRESEQYF TGTGCCAGCTCACCTAACAGGGAGAGCGAGCAGTACTTC
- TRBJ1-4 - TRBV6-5 CASSYSGGVEKLFF TGTGCCAGCAGTTACTCGGGGGGTGTTGAAAAACTGTTTTTT
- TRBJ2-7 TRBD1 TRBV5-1 CASSLYEGGRYEQYF TGCGCCAGCAGCTTGTACGAAGGGGGCAGGTACGAGCAGTACTTC
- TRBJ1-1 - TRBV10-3 CAISPRDTNTEAFF TGTGCCATCAGCCCCCGGGACACAAACACTGAAGCTTTCTTT
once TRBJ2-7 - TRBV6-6 CASRSGSYEQYF TGTGCCAGCCGATCCGGCTCCTACGAGCAGTACTTC
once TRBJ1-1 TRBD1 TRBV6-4 CASSAGTGGNTEAFF TGTGCCAGCAGTGCCGGGACAGGGGGGAACACTGAAGCTTTCTTT
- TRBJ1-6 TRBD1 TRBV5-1 CASSPGTGLGSPLHF TGCGCCAGCAGCCCCGGGACAGGGCTGGGCTCACCCCTCCACTTT
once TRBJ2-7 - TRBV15 CATSEPRVPYEQYF TGTGCCACCAGCGAACCCAGGGTCCCCTACGAGCAGTACTTC
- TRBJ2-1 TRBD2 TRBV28 CASSSGLAGVFGEQFF TGTGCCAGCAGTTCTGGACTAGCGGGAGTGTTTGGGGAGCAGTTCTTC
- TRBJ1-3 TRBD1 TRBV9 CASSTADRVGGNTIYF TGTGCCAGCAGCACCGCGGACAGGGTAGGAGGAAACACCATATATTTT
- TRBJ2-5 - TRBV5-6 CASSLAGGEETQYF TGTGCCAGCAGCTTGGCAGGAGGGGAAGAGACCCAGTACTTC
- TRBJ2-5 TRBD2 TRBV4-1 CASSPLWGAGGETQYF TGCGCCAGCAGCCCCCTGTGGGGAGCGGGGGGGGAGACCCAGTACTTC
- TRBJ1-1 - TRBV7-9 CASSLSEGGTEAFF TGTGCCAGCAGCTTATCGGAGGGAGGGACTGAAGCTTTCTTT
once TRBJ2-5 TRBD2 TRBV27 CASSLLAEETQYF TGTGCCAGCAGTTTACTAGCGGAAGAGACCCAGTACTTC
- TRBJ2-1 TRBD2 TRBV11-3 CASSLASGRGNEQFF TGTGCCAGCAGCTTGGCTAGCGGGCGGGGGAATGAGCAGTTCTTC
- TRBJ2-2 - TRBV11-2 CASRALADANTGELFF TGTGCCAGCAGAGCGTTAGCGGACGCGAACACCGGGGAGCTGTTTTTT
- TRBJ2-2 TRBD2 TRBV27 CASSPRRREFTGELFF TGTGCCAGCAGTCCTCGGCGGCGGGAGTTCACCGGGGAGCTGTTTTTT
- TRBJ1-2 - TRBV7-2 CASSLESGRRSGGYTF TGTGCCAGCAGCTTAGAGAGCGGGAGGCGGTCTGGTGGCTACACCTTC
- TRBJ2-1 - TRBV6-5 CASSYWGVDEQFF TGTGCCAGCAGTTACTGGGGAGTGGATGAGCAGTTCTTC
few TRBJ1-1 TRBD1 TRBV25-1 CASSETGFMGGTEAFF TGTGCCAGCAGTGAGACAGGGTTTATGGGGGGAACCGAGGCTTTCTTT
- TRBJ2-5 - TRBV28 CASSLGSPGQETQYF TGTGCCAGCAGTCTAGGTAGTCCAGGGCAAGAGACCCAGTACTTC
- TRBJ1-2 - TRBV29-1 CSVEGRGWNGYTF TGCAGCGTTGAAGGGCGGGGATGGAACGGCTACACCTTC
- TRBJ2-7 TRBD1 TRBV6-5 CASIRTGTYEQYF TGTGCCAGTATAAGGACAGGGACCTACGAGCAGTACTTC
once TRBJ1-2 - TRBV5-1 CASSLDRAGYTF TGCGCCAGCAGCTTGGACAGGGCTGGCTACACCTTC
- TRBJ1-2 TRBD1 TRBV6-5 CASSYGGQGGDYGYTF TGTGCCAGCAGTTACGGGGGACAGGGAGGCGACTATGGCTACACCTTC
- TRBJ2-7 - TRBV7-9 CASSLSLSNQEYF TGTGCCAGCAGCTTATCCCTTTCAAATCAGGAGTACTTC
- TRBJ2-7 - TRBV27 CASSFGGSYEQYF TGTGCCAGCAGTTTCGGCGGTTCCTACGAGCAGTACTTC
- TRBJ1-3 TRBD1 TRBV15 CATSTGGAGNTIYF TGTGCCACCAGCACAGGGGGAGCTGGAAACACCATATATTTT
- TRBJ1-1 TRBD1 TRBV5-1 CASSLAPRGAAEAFF TGCGCCAGCAGCTTGGCCCCCAGGGGGGCCGCTGAAGCTTTCTTT
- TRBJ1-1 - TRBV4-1 CASRKSWYRLGKPGRITEAFF TGCGCCAGCAGGAAATCTTGGTATAGATTGGGGAAGCCAGGGCGTATCACTGAAGCTTTCTTT
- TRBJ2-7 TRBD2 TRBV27 CASRSGGTYEQYF TGTGCCAGTAGATCGGGGGGGACCTACGAGCAGTACTTC
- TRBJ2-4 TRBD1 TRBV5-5 CASSLALEGAGSKNIQYF TGTGCCAGCAGCTTGGCCCTTGAGGGGGCAGGGTCCAAAAACATTCAGTACTTC
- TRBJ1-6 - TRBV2 CASRSAENSPLHF TGTGCCAGCAGATCGGCGGAGAATTCACCCCTCCACTTT
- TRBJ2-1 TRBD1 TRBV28 CASSFNRGSEQFF TGTGCCAGCAGTTTCAACAGGGGAAGTGAGCAGTTCTTC
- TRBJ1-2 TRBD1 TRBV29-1 CSVGTGYSYGYTF TGCAGCGTGGGGACAGGCTACTCCTATGGCTACACCTTC
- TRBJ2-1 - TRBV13 CASSLEGNNEQFF TGTGCCAGCAGCTTGGAGGGGAACAATGAGCAGTTCTTC
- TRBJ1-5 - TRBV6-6 CASSISQGRSNQPQHF TGTGCCAGCAGTATATCACAGGGTAGGAGCAATCAGCCCCAGCATTTT
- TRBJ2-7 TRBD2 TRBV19 CASRDHGGSSYEQYF TGTGCCAGTAGAGACCATGGCGGGAGCTCCTACGAGCAGTACTTC
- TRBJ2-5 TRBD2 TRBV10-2 CASRMNIASGREETQYF TGCGCCAGCAGGATGAATATAGCTAGCGGGAGAGAAGAGACCCAGTACTTC
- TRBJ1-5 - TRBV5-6 CASSLGLDNQPQHF TGTGCCAGCAGCTTGGGGCTTGACAATCAGCCCCAGCATTTT
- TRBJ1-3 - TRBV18 CASSPIQGPSSGNTIYF TGTGCCAGCTCACCCATACAGGGCCCCTCCTCTGGAAACACCATATATTTT
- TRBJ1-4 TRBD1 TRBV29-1 CSVTGGTEKLFF TGCAGCGTTACAGGGGGGACTGAAAAACTGTTTTTT
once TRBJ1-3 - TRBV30 CAWRPSPGNTIYF TGTGCCTGGAGACCAAGCCCAGGAAACACCATATATTTT
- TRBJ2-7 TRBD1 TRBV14 CASSPWRQGTYEQYF TGTGCCAGCAGCCCATGGAGACAGGGGACCTACGAGCAGTACTTC